This T cell receptor (beta chain) was sequenced during a study of blood T cell repertoires in COVID-19. Germline values: CDR1 LNHDA, CDR2 SQIVND (reference sequence). V shed 3 bases and J shed 1 base, with 10 bases lying between them. The CDR3 totals 14 residues. Participants came from roughly 23 US areas, aged roughly 18 to 95 years. Sequencing was performed with immunoSEQ multiplex PCR; in TCRdb, only in-frame clones are kept and a portion is missing. This table has a few hundred thousand clones, more than 75% appearing once. Material: PBMCs or T cells enriched from blood (not recorded which). This sequence originates from a woman in her 30s who had recovered from COVID-19. V is TRBV19 and J is TRBJ2-7; D gene ambiguous. The CDR3 DNA reads as TGTGCCAGTAGTATGAAGAGAATGTCCTACGAGCAGTACTTC. It codes for CASSMKRMSYEQYF. The whole variable domain, remainder taken from reference TRBV19 and TRBJ2-7, is DGGITQSPKYLFRKEGQNVTLSCEQNLNHDAMYWYRQDPGQGLRLIYYSQIVNDFQKGDIAEGYSVSREKKESFPLTVTSAQKNPTAFYLCASSMKRMSYEQYFGPGTRLTVT.